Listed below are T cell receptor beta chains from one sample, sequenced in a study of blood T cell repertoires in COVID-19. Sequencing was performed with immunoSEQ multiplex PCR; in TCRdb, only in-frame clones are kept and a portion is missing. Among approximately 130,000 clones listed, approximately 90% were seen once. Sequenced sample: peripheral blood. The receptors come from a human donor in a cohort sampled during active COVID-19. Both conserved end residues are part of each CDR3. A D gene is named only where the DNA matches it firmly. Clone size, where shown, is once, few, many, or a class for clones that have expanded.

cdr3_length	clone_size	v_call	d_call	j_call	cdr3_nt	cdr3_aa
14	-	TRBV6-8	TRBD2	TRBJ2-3	TGTGCCAGCAGACGGGACTACAGCACAGATACGCAGTATTTT	CASRRDYSTDTQYF
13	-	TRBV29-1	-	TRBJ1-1	TGCAGCACGGGACAAGGGGTGGACACTGAAGCTTTCTTT	CSTGQGVDTEAFF
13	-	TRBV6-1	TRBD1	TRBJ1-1	TGTGCCAGCAGTGATAAGGGGACAGTAAGAGCTTTCTTT	CASSDKGTVRAFF
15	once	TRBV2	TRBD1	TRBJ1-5	TGTGCCAGCATCCTGACAGGGGACGGCGATCAGCCCCAGCATTTT	CASILTGDGDQPQHF
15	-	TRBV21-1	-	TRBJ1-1	TGTGCCAGCAGCAAAGAGCCCGGAGAAAACACTGAAGCTTTCTTT	CASSKEPGENTEAFF
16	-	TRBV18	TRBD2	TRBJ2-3	TGTGCCAGCTCTCCTCTAGCGGGGGGGCCAAGTGATACGCAGTATTTT	CASSPLAGGPSDTQYF
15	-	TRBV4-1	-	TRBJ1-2	TGCGCCAGCAGCCAAGACGCAGGGGCGAGATGGGGCTACACCTTC	CASSQDAGARWGYTF
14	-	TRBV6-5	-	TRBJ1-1	TGTGCCAGCAGTTACGGGGGGGGGAACACTGAAGCTTTCTTT	CASSYGGGNTEAFF
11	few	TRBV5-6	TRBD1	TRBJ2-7	TGTGCCAGCAGTTCCGGACAGGCGCAGTACTTC	CASSSGQAQYF
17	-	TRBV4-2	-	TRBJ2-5	TGTGCCAGCAGCCAAGAGGAGGGGAGCGGGCGTCAAGAGACCCAGTACTTC	CASSQEEGSGRQETQYF
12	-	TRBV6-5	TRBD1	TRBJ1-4	TGTGCCAGCGGACAGGATAATGAAAAACTGTTTTTT	CASGQDNEKLFF
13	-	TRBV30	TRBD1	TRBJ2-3	TGTGCCTGGAGTAGACAGGGGCCAGATACGCAGTATTTT	CAWSRQGPDTQYF
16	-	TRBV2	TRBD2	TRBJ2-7	TGTGCCAGCAGCCGTGTGATAGCGGGGAGCTCCTACGAGCAGTACTTC	CASSRVIAGSSYEQYF
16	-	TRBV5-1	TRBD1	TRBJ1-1	TGCGCCAGCAGCCCCCAACCGACAGGGGCTAACACTGAAGCTTTCTTT	CASSPQPTGANTEAFF
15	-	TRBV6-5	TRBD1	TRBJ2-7	TGTGCCAGCAGGACCAGGGACAGTAGAACCTACGAGCAGTACTTC	CASRTRDSRTYEQYF
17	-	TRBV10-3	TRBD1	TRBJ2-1	TGTGCCATCAGTGCCCCATCCGGGACAGGCAACTACAATGAGCAGTTCTTC	CAISAPSGTGNYNEQFF
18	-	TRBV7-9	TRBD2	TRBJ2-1	TGTGCCAGCAGCTTTTCAATTCCTACTAGCGGGATGTACAATGAGCAGTTCTTC	CASSFSIPTSGMYNEQFF
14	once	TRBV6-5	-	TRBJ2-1	TGTGCCAGCAGAGTAGGGGCTAGTGGCAATGAGCAGTTCTTC	CASRVGASGNEQFF
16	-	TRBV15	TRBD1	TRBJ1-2	TGTGCCACCAGCAGAGATATTGGACAGGGGGGTCGTGGCTACACCTTC	CATSRDIGQGGRGYTF
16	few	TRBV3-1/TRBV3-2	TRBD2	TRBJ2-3	TGTGCCAGCAGCAACAGACTAGCGGCGGGCACAGATACGCAGTATTTT	CASSNRLAAGTDTQYF
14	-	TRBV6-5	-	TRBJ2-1	TGTGCCAGCAGTTACTCGGGAGGGGGGACTGAGCAGTTCTTC	CASSYSGGGTEQFF
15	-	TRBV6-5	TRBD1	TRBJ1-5	TGTGCCAGCGGCCCCCTGGGACAGGGGGCTCAGCCCCAGCATTTT	CASGPLGQGAQPQHF
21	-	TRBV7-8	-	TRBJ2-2	TGTGCCAGCAGCTTAGTTTCTTGCGGAGTGCGGGAACCCGCGAACACCGGGGAGCTGTTTTTT	CASSLVSCGVREPANTGELFF
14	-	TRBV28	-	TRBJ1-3	TGTGCCAGCAGTCCCAGTGCACCTGGAAACACCATATATTTT	CASSPSAPGNTIYF
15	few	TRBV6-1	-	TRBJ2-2	TGTGCCAGCAGTGATCCAGCGGCCAACACCGGGGAGCTGTTTTTT	CASSDPAANTGELFF
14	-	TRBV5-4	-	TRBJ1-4	TGTGCCAGCAGCTTGGGGGGAGCTAATGAAAAACTGTTTTTT	CASSLGGANEKLFF
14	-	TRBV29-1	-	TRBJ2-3	TGCAGCGTCTCAGAAGGGGTCGCCACAGATACGCAGTATTTT	CSVSEGVATDTQYF
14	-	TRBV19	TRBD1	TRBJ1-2	TGTGCCAGTAGTTCCCTAGTGCAGGGGGATGGCTACACCTTC	CASSSLVQGDGYTF
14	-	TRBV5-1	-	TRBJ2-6	TGCGCCAGCAGCCCCGAGACTGGGGCCAACGTCCTGACTTTC	CASSPETGANVLTF
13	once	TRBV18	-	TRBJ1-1	TGTGCCAGCTCACCAACAGAGAACACTGAAGCTTTCTTT	CASSPTENTEAFF
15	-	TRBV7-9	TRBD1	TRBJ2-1	TGTGCCAGCAGCAAAGGGGCAGGGGGCGCGAATGAGCAGTTCTTC	CASSKGAGGANEQFF
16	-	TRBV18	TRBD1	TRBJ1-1	TGTGCCAGCTCACGAACAGGGGCGGTTGGGAACACTGAAGCTTTCTTT	CASSRTGAVGNTEAFF
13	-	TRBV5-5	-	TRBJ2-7	TGTGCCAGCAGCTTTGTAGGGGGTTACGAGCAGTACTTC	CASSFVGGYEQYF
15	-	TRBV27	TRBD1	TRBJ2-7	TGTGCCAGCAGCCCTCGGACAGGGGTTTTACGGGAGCAGTACTTC	CASSPRTGVLREQYF
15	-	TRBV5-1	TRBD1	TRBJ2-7	TGCGCCAGCAGCTTGGTTGGGACAGGGACCTTCGAGCAGTACTTC	CASSLVGTGTFEQYF
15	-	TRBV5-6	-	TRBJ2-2	TGTGCCAGCAGCTTCGTAGCCCCTGTCGCCGGGGAGCTGTTTTTT	CASSFVAPVAGELFF
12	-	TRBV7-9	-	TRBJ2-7	TGTGCCAGCAGCTTTGACAGCTACGAGCAGTACTTC	CASSFDSYEQYF
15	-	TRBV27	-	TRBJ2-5	TGTGCCAGCAGTTTTGGGGGCAGGACTTTTGAGACCCAGTACTTC	CASSFGGRTFETQYF
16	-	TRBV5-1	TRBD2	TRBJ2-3	TGCGCCAGCAGGATCGGCGGGGGTGACCCCACAGATACGCAGTATTTT	CASRIGGGDPTDTQYF
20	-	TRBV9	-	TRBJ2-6	TGTGCCAGCAGCTCCCTGACCGGAGGGGGCTATTCCTCTGGGGCCAACGTCCTGACTTTC	CASSSLTGGGYSSGANVLTF
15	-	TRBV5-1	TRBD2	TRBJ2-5	TGCGCCAGCAGGGTGTTGGGCGGGAGCGGAGAGACCCAGTACTTC	CASRVLGGSGETQYF
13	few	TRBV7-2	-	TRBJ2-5	TGTGCCAGCAGCTCCACTAACAAAGAGACCCAGTACTTC	CASSSTNKETQYF